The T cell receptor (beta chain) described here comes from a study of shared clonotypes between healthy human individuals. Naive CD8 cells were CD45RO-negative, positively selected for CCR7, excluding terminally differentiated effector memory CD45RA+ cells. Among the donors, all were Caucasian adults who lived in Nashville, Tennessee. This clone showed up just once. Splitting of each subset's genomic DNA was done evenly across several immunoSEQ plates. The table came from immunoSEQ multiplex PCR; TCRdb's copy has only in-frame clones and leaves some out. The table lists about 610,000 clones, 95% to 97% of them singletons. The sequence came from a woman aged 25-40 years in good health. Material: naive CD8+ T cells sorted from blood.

As DNA, the CDR3 is TGTGCCAGTAGCCTAGCGGGAGATGAGCAGTTCTTC. This translates into CASSLAGDEQFF. This sequence joins TRBV19 and TRBJ2-1; 10 bases are shared with TRBD2. J was trimmed by 8 bases and V by 6 bases; bases with no gene match: 1. The CDR3 spans 12 residues. The germline V gene has CDR1 LNHDA and CDR2 SQIVND (reference sequence).